This T cell receptor (beta chain) was sequenced during a study of CD8 T cells in Susac syndrome. General study points: The study recognized that the number of individuals in its TCR sequencing and HLA analysis was relatively small.

Blood CD8+ and CD4+ T cells underwent high-throughput TCR beta sequencing. Reverse transcription of about 0.45 to 1 ug RNA was performed with random hexamers. Using its own MiXCR run on the immunoSEQ multiplex PCR reads, TCRdb lists one record per CDR3 protein. Of just under 150,000 distinct CDR3 sequences in the sample, roughly 95% were seen once. Details on this clonotype: Its antigen remains unknown.

Germline V CDR1 and CDR2: SGDLS, YYNGEE. The CDR3 runs to 13 residues. Trimming left V 2 bases short and J 6 bases short, with 10 bases between. This TCR was sampled from a human donor in good health. The chain combines TRBV9 with TRBJ2-3; no firm D call. The sample comprised CD4+ T cells from PBMCs. The CDR3 DNA sequence: TGTGCCAGCAGCGTCCCCGGCCGGGATACGCAGTATTTT. Its protein is CASSVPGRDTQYF.